Described below is a single TCR beta chain sequence and its context. Antigen unknown. Clones were sequenced by immunoSEQ multiplex PCR, and TCRdb holds only the in-frame ones, with some missing. The table records about 18,000 clones, around four fifths of them present only once. Peripheral blood was collected from the related graft donor on the marrow donation day. These data are taken from a study of T cells after posttransplantation cyclophosphamide. Study findings and constraints: Skin or GI-infiltrating T cells shared few TRB sequences with blood. Later post-transplant blood repertoires were often dominated by donor CD8+ memory clones. Recipient CMV seropositivity and CMV reactivation strongly tracked TRB clonality.

This TCR was recovered from a man under 40 in good health and a related stem cell transplant donor. The sequenced sample consisted of memory CD4+ T cells sorted from blood.

The CDR3 nucleotides read TGTGCCAGCAGGCCGCCCGGGACAGCTACCTACGAGCAGTACTTC. It translates to CASRPPGTATYEQYF. The V call is TRBV28, the J call TRBJ2-5; 7 positions agree with TRBD1. Gene TRBJ2-7 matches the end of the DNA better, so the J call may be wrong. CDR1 is MDHEN and CDR2 is SYDVKM in the germline V gene. The CDR3 has 15 amino acids.